This T cell receptor beta chain is drawn from a study of blood T cells in healthy people across ages. This CDR3 is built from 14 residues. The germline V gene has CDR1 SSHAT and CDR2 FNYEAQ (reference sequence). Note on this clonotype: A junction boundary mismatches the germline segment, possibly from a read error.

The use of a sample-barcoded 5' primer and a J-beta primer mix characterized a second PCR of about 7 to 12 cycles. TCRdb analysed the 5' RACE reads with MiXCR anew, one entry per CDR3 protein. The sample records roughly 800,000 distinct CDR3 sequences, about 62% being singletons. Sequencing was done on a sample of blood. The receptor was isolated from a man under 40 in good health. V is TRBV7-7 and J is TRBJ2-7; possibly TRBD2 for D (5 bases). The J call may be in error: the DNA end matches TRBJ2-5 better. The CDR3, as DNA: TGTGCTAGCAGCCCTAACCCGGGGTCCGGGACCCAGTACTTC. The encoded protein is CASSPNPGSGTQYF.